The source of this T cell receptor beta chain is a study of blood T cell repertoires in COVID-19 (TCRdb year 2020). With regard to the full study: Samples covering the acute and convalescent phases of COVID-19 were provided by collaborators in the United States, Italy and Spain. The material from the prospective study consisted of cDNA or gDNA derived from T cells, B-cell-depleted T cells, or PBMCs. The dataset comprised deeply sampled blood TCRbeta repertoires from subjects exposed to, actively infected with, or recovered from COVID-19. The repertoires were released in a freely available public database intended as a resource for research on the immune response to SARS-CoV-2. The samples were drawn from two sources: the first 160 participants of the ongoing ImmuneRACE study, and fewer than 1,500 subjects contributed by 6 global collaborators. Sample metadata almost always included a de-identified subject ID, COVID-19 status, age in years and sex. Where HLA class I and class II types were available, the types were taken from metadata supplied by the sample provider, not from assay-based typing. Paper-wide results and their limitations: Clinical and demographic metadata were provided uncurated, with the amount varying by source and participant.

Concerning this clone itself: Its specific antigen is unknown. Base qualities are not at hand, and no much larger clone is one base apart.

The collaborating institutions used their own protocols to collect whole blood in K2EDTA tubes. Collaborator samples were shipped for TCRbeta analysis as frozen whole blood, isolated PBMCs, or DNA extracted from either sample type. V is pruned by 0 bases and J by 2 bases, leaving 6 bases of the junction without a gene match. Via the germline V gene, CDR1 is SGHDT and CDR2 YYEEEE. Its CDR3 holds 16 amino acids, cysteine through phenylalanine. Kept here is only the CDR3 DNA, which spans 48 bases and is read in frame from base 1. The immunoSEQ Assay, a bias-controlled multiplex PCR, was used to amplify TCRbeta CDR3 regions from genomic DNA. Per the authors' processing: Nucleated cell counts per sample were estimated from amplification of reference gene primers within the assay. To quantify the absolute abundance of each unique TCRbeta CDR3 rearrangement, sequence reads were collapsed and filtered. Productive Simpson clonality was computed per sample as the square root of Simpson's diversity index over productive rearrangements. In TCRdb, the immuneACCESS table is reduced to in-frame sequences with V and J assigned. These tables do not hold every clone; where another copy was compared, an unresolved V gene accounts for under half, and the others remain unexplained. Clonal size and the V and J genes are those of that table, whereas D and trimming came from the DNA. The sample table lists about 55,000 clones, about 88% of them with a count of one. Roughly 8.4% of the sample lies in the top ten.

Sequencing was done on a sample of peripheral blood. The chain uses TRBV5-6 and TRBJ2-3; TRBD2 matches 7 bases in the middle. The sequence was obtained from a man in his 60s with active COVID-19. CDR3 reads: CASSLVAGVVTDTQYF. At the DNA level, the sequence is TGTGCCAGCAGCTTGGTTGCGGGAGTAGTCACAGATACGCAGTATTTT.